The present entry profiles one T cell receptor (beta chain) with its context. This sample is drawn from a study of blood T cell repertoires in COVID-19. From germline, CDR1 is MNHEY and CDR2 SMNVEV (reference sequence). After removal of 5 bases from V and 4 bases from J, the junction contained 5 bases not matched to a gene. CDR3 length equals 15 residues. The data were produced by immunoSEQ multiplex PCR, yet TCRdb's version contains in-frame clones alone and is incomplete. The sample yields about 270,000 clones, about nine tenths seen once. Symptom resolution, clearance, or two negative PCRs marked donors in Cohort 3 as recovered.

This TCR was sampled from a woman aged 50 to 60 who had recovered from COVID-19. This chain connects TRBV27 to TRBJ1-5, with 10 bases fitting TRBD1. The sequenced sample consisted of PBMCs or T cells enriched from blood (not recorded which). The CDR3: CASSPGTGANQPQHF. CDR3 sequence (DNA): TGTGCCAGCAGTCCGGGGACAGGGGCTAATCAGCCCCAGCATTTT.